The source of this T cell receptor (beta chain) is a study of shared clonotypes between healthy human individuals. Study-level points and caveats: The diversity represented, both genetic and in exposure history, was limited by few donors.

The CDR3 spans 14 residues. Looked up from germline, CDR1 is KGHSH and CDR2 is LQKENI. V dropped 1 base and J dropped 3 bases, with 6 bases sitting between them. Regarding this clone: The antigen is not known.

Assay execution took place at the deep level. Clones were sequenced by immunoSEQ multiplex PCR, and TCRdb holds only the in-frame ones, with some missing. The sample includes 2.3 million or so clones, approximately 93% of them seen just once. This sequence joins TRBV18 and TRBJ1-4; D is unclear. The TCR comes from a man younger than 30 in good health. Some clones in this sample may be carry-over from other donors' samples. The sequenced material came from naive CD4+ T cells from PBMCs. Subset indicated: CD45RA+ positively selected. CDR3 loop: CASSPRSPNEKLFF. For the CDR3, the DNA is TGTGCCAGCTCACCACGGTCCCCTAATGAAAAACTGTTTTTT.